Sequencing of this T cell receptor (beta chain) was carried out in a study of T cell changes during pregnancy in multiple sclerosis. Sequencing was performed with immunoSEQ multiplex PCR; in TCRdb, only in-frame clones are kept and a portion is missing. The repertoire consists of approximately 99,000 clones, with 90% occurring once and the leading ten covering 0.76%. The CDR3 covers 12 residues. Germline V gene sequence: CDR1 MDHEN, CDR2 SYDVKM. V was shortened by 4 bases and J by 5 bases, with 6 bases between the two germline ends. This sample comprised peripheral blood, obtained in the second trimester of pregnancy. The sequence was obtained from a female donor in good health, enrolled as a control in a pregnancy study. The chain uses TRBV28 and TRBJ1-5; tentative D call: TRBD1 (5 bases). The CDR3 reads CASSSGYQPQHF. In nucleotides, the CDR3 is TGTGCCAGCAGTTCAGGGTATCAGCCCCAGCATTTT.